This T cell receptor (beta chain) was sequenced for a study of control samples from healthy donors and cancer patients. Profiled with immunoSEQ multiplex PCR; TCRdb holds only in-frame clones, not every one. The sample includes 130,000 to 150,000 clones, 89% seen only once; the top ten take about 4.9%. This CDR3 contains 11 residues. Trimming cost V 3 bases and J 6 bases, with 2 bases left between them. Germline V gene data show CDR1 as LNHDA and CDR2 as SQIVND (reference sequence). Input material: blood. The rearrangement joins TRBV19 to TRBJ2-2; D not resolved. The clonotype originates from a man aged 25 to 40 in good health. In nucleotides, the CDR3 is TGTGCCAGTAGTATTGCCGGGGAGCTGTTTTTT. This sequence encodes CASSIAGELFF.